The clone carrying this TCR beta chain was observed once. Its antigen is still unknown. This sample is part of a study of shared clonotypes between healthy human individuals. For the study at large: Used for every donor were three CD4 naive, three CD4 memory, two CD8 naive and one CD8 memory plate.

Study observations and caveats: The low donor count limited represented genetic and exposure-history diversity. Despite large depth, rarefaction showed incomplete sorted-subset sequencing.

The protocol was immunoSEQ multiplex PCR, while the TCRdb copy is restricted to in-frame clones and leaves out a portion. Of millions of clones listed, about 95% are singletons. From CD4+ cells came CD45RA+ naive and CD45RA-negative memory subsets. Material for sequencing was naive CD4+ T cells sorted from blood. The subset was: CD45RA+ positively selected. This clonotype was sampled from a man between 18 and 35 years old in good health.

The CDR3 sequence: CASSLAGQGKNTGELFF. As DNA, the CDR3 is TGTGCCAGCAGCTTAGCGGGTCAGGGGAAGAACACCGGGGAGCTGTTTTTT. The chain is built from TRBV7-9 and TRBJ2-2; D is possibly TRBD1 (6 bases). The CDR3 consists of 17 residues. The V gene lost 0 bases and the J gene lost 1 base, with 12 bases spanning the gap. Germline V CDR1 and CDR2: SEHNR, FQNEAQ (reference sequence).